These T cell receptor beta chains were read from a single sample in a study of blood T cells in healthy people across ages. TCRdb used MiXCR to reprocess the 5' RACE reads, holding one entry per CDR3 protein. The sample yields about 800,000 distinct CDR3 sequences, approximately 25% seen once. This same sample was also part of a study on T cells of mothers and their children.

The source material was blood. These receptors all stem from a boy aged 10-17 years in good health. CDR3s include the opening cysteine and the closing phenylalanine or tryptophan. Fields, in order: clone size, J gene, D gene, V gene, CDR3 protein, CDR3 DNA. D genes are given only for firm matches. For some rows the clone size is stated as once, few or many, or as a class when expanded; others skip it.

size: many; J: TRBJ1-1; D: .; V: TRBV5-1; CDR3: CASSLSTNTEAFF; DNA: TGTGCCAGCAGCTTATCTACGAACACTGAAGCTTTCTTT
size: few; J: TRBJ2-5; D: TRBD2; V: TRBV2; CDR3: CASSASGSSLFF; DNA: TGTGCCAGCAGTGCCAGCGGGAGTAGTCTGTTCTTC
size: few; J: TRBJ2-7; D: TRBD1; V: TRBV25-1; CDR3: CASMGDRVYEQYF; DNA: TGTGCCAGCATGGGGGACAGAGTCTACGAGCAGTACTTC
size: .; J: TRBJ2-7; D: .; V: TRBV20-1; CDR3: CSARVGGQSYEQYF; DNA: TGCAGTGCTAGAGTTGGGGGGCAGAGCTACGAGCAGTACTTC
size: few; J: TRBJ2-2; D: TRBD2; V: TRBV4-1; CDR3: CASLSAGGPGELFF; DNA: TGCGCCAGTTTGTCGGCGGGAGGGCCCGGGGAGCTGTTTTTT
size: .; J: TRBJ2-7; D: .; V: TRBV11-2; CDR3: CASSLSAGQNYEQYF; DNA: TGTGCCAGCAGCTTATCGGCGGGACAGAACTACGAGCAGTACTTC
size: few; J: TRBJ2-7; D: TRBD2; V: TRBV19; CDR3: CASSWTSGAEFYEQYF; DNA: TGTGCCAGTAGTTGGACTAGCGGGGCTGAATTCTACGAGCAGTACTTC
size: few; J: TRBJ2-7; D: TRBD1; V: TRBV7-8; CDR3: CASSPRTGTLAEQYF; DNA: TGTGCCAGCAGCCCACGGACAGGGACTCTTGCCGAGCAGTACTTC
size: .; J: TRBJ2-1; D: .; V: TRBV7-3; CDR3: CASSLRLGSGEQFF; DNA: TGTGCCAGCAGCTTAAGACTTGGTAGTGGTGAGCAGTTCTTC
size: .; J: TRBJ2-5; D: .; V: TRBV12-3/TRBV12-4; CDR3: CASSSMRLRTQYF; DNA: TGTGCCAGCAGTTCCATGCGTTTGAGGACCCAGTACTTC
size: .; J: TRBJ2-1; D: TRBD1; V: TRBV5-1; CDR3: CASSFTGQGDRNEQFF; DNA: TGCGCCAGCAGCTTCACGGGACAGGGGGATAGGAATGAGCAGTTCTTC
size: few; J: TRBJ1-2; D: .; V: TRBV20-1; CDR3: CSAFDPGPYYGYTF; DNA: TGCAGTGCTTTTGACCCGGGTCCGTACTATGGCTACACCTTC
size: .; J: TRBJ2-7; D: TRBD1; V: TRBV4-3; CDR3: CASSQEGQTYEQYF; DNA: TGCGCCAGCAGCCAAGAGGGACAGACTTACGAGCAGTACTTC
size: few; J: TRBJ2-7; D: .; V: TRBV7-2; CDR3: CASGPGSLYEQYF; DNA: TGTGCCAGCGGACCGGGCAGTCTCTACGAGCAGTACTTC
size: .; J: TRBJ2-1; D: TRBD1; V: TRBV7-2; CDR3: CASQSFGQGGDEQFF; DNA: TGTGCCAGCCAGAGCTTTGGACAGGGGGGAGATGAGCAGTTCTTC
size: few; J: TRBJ2-7; D: .; V: TRBV7-2; CDR3: CASSLTAGYEQYF; DNA: TGTGCCAGCAGCTTAACAGCAGGATACGAGCAGTACTTC
size: few; J: TRBJ2-5; D: .; V: TRBV28; CDR3: CASSPTGSLIRLQETQYF; DNA: TGTGCCAGCAGTCCTACAGGGTCCCTAATCCGACTCCAAGAGACCCAGTACTTC
size: few; J: TRBJ2-7; D: .; V: TRBV5-1; CDR3: CASSLHQPYEQYF; DNA: TGCGCCAGCAGCTTGCATCAACCTTACGAGCAGTACTTC
size: .; J: TRBJ2-7; D: .; V: TRBV12-3/TRBV12-4; CDR3: CASSSLQGSYEQYF; DNA: TGTGCCAGCAGTTCCCTACAAGGCTCCTACGAGCAGTACTTC
size: few; J: TRBJ2-7; D: .; V: TRBV5-5; CDR3: CASSLAADHRYEQYF; DNA: TGTGCCAGCAGCTTGGCCGCAGACCATAGGTACGAGCAGTACTTC
size: few; J: TRBJ2-7; D: TRBD1; V: TRBV4-1; CDR3: CASSQPDRLPYEQYF; DNA: TGCGCCAGCAGCCAACCGGACAGGCTTCCGTACGAGCAGTACTTC
size: .; J: TRBJ2-7; D: .; V: TRBV19; CDR3: CASSTLDPREQYF; DNA: TGTGCCAGTAGTACCCTCGACCCCCGCGAGCAGTACTTC
size: few; J: TRBJ1-2; D: .; V: TRBV30; CDR3: CAWRGGSGYGYTF; DNA: TGTGCCTGGAGGGGAGGGAGCGGCTATGGCTACACCTTC
size: few; J: TRBJ2-7; D: TRBD1; V: TRBV5-1; CDR3: CASSLAQTGLTYEQYF; DNA: TGCGCCAGCAGCTTGGCCCAGACAGGGTTAACCTACGAGCAGTACTTC
size: few; J: TRBJ2-7; D: .; V: TRBV29-1; CDR3: CSVVPLVGRYEQYF; DNA: TGCAGCGTGGTCCCTTTAGTGGGACGCTACGAGCAGTACTTC
size: few; J: TRBJ2-5; D: .; V: TRBV4-3; CDR3: CASSQGIGQQETQYF; DNA: TGCGCCAGCAGCCAAGGAATAGGACAGCAGGAGACCCAGTACTTC
size: .; J: TRBJ2-7; D: .; V: TRBV7-2; CDR3: CASSLTPEGEQYF; DNA: TGTGCCAGCAGCTTAACCCCTGAGGGCGAGCAGTACTTC
size: few; J: TRBJ1-4; D: .; V: TRBV10-3; CDR3: CAISENQGGEKLFF; DNA: TGTGCCATCAGTGAGAATCAGGGTGGGGAAAAACTGTTTTTT
size: .; J: TRBJ2-7; D: .; V: TRBV28; CDR3: CASSPYRVLGAYEQYF; DNA: TGTGCCAGCAGTCCCTACCGGGTCCTAGGGGCCTACGAGCAGTACTTC
size: .; J: TRBJ2-7; D: .; V: TRBV5-6; CDR3: CASSLRQTLGEQYF; DNA: TGTGCCAGCAGCTTGCGGCAGACCCTGGGGGAGCAGTACTTC
size: .; J: TRBJ2-4; D: .; V: TRBV2; CDR3: CASKQDLYKNIQYF; DNA: TGTGCCAGCAAACAGGACCTTTACAAAAACATTCAGTACTTC
size: few; J: TRBJ2-3; D: TRBD2; V: TRBV20-1; CDR3: CSASGGGFNTDTQYF; DNA: TGCAGTGCTAGCGGGGGGGGTTTTAACACAGATACGCAGTATTTT
size: few; J: TRBJ2-7; D: TRBD2; V: TRBV3-1; CDR3: CASSQDGGGTYEQYF; DNA: TGTGCCAGCAGCCAAGATGGCGGGGGGACCTACGAGCAGTACTTC
size: .; J: TRBJ2-1; D: TRBD1; V: TRBV10-2; CDR3: CASGPPTGDNEQFF; DNA: TGCGCCAGCGGACCCCCAACAGGGGACAATGAGCAGTTCTTC
size: few; J: TRBJ2-4; D: .; V: TRBV15; CDR3: CATSSFRDTKNIQYF; DNA: TGTGCCACCAGCAGTTTCCGGGACACCAAAAACATTCAGTACTTC
size: few; J: TRBJ2-5; D: .; V: TRBV6-1; CDR3: CASSEGAGKTQYF; DNA: TGTGCCAGCAGTGAGGGGGCAGGTAAAACCCAGTACTTC
size: .; J: TRBJ2-5; D: .; V: TRBV7-2; CDR3: CASSLRGASPLETQHF; DNA: TGTGCCAGCAGCTTAAGGGGGGCCTCACCGCTGGAGACCCAGCACTTC
size: many; J: TRBJ2-3; D: .; V: TRBV7-2; CDR3: CASSLGAPDTQYF; DNA: TGTGCCAGCAGCTTAGGAGCGCCAGATACGCAGTATTTT
size: .; J: TRBJ2-2; D: .; V: TRBV2; CDR3: CASRGNLRHVNTGELFF; DNA: TGTGCCAGCAGAGGGAATCTACGACACGTCAACACCGGGGAGCTGTTTTTT
size: few; J: TRBJ1-4; D: .; V: TRBV4-1; CDR3: CASSWGVVSEKLFF; DNA: TGCGCCAGCAGCTGGGGCGTCGTTAGTGAAAAACTGTTTTTT
size: .; J: TRBJ1-2; D: .; V: TRBV20-1; CDR3: CSAKVTSYGYTF; DNA: TGCAGTGCTAAAGTAACTAGCTATGGCTACACCTTC
size: few; J: TRBJ2-5; D: TRBD2; V: TRBV6-5; CDR3: CASSYGEGRTETQYF; DNA: TGTGCCAGCAGTTACGGGGAGGGTAGGACGGAGACCCAGTACTTC
size: .; J: TRBJ2-7; D: .; V: TRBV19; CDR3: CASSMTGQTYEQYF; DNA: TGTGCCAGTAGTATGACGGGCCAGACCTACGAGCAGTACTTC
size: .; J: TRBJ2-7; D: TRBD2; V: TRBV4-3; CDR3: CASSQDSGLAGSWEQYF; DNA: TGCGCCAGCAGCCAAGATAGCGGCCTAGCGGGATCTTGGGAGCAGTACTTC
size: .; J: TRBJ1-4; D: .; V: TRBV7-2; CDR3: CASSPRTEGNEKLFF; DNA: TGTGCCAGCAGCCCCAGGACAGAGGGAAATGAAAAACTGTTTTTT
size: few; J: TRBJ2-7; D: .; V: TRBV27; CDR3: CASSLAEGFRFVQYF; DNA: TGTGCCAGCAGTTTGGCGGAGGGGTTTAGATTTGTGCAGTACTTC
size: .; J: TRBJ1-4; D: .; V: TRBV7-2; CDR3: CASSLEVSFRSNEKLFF; DNA: TGTGCCAGCAGCTTAGAAGTGTCATTCCGGTCTAATGAAAAACTGTTTTTT
size: .; J: TRBJ2-7; D: .; V: TRBV20-1; CDR3: CSARGGLEGGYEQYF; DNA: TGCAGTGCTAGAGGAGGGTTGGAAGGGGGCTACGAGCAGTACTTC